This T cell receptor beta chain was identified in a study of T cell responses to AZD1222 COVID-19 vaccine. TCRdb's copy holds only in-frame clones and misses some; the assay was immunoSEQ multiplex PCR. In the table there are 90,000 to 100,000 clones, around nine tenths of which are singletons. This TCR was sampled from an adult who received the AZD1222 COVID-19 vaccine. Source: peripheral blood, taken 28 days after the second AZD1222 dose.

For the CDR3, the DNA is TGTGCCAGCGACGAGGGGATGTTCACTGAAGCTTTCTTT. Translating gives CASDEGMFTEAFF. The chain combines TRBV7-8 with TRBJ1-1, with D perhaps TRBD1 (5 bases). Germline CDR1 and CDR2: SGHVS and FQNEAQ. The CDR3 totals 13 residues. Deletions cut 8 bases from V and 4 bases from J, with 14 bases between.